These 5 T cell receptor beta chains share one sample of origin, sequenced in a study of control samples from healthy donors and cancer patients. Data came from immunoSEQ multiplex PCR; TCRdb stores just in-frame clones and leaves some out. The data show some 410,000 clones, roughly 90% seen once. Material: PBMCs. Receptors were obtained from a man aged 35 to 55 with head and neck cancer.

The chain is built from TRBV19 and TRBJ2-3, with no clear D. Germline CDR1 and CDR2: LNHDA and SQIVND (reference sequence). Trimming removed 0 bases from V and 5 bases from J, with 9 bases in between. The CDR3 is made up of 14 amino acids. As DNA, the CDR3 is TGTGCCAGTAGTATAGATCGGGCCGGAGATACGCAGTATTTT. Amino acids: CASSIDRAGDTQYF.

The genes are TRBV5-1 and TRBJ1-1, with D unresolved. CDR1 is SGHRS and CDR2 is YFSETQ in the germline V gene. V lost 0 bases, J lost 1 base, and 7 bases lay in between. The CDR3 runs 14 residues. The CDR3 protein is CASSLVPSNTEAFF. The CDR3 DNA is TGCGCCAGCAGCTTGGTACCTTCGAACACTGAAGCTTTCTTT.

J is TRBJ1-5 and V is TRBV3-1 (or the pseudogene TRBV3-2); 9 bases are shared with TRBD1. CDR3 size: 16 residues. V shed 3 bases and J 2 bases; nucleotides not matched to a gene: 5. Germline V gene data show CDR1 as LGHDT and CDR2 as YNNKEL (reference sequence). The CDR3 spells CASSQADRGGNQPQHF. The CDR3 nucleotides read TGTGCCAGCAGCCAGGCGGACAGGGGCGGCAATCAGCCCCAGCATTTT.

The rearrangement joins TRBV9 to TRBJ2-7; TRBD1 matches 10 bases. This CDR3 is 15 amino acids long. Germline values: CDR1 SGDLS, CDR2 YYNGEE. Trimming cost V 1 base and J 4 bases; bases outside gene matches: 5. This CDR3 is CASSVSTGGSYEQYF. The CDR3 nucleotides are TGTGCCAGCAGCGTATCGACAGGGGGCTCTTACGAGCAGTACTTC.

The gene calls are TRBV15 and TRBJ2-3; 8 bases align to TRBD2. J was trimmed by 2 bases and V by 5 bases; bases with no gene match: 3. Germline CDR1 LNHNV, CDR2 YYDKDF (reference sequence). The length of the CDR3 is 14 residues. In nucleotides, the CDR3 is TGTGCCACCAGCCCGGGGGGGGCCACAGATACGCAGTATTTT. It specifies CATSPGGATDTQYF.